What follows are 13 T cell receptor beta chains derived from one specimen sequenced in a study of vaccination effects on CD4 cells after COVID-19. Sequencing in the ViraFEST assay came after antigen-specific CD4+ T cells had been expanded with viral peptide pools, which were used to stimulate PBMC. On roughly day 9 of culture, CD4+ T cells were separated out. The antigens these receptors bind are not known. Produced via immunoSEQ multiplex PCR; TCRdb's table is partial and in-frame only. The data contain under 85,000 clones, about 74% of them singletons. Material: CD4+ T cells from PBMCs cultured with HCoV-229E spike peptides, obtained before COVID-19 vaccination. Every receptor here comes from a human donor who received a COVID-19 vaccine.

A few counts support this clone. The chain employs TRBV5-1 and TRBJ1-6, with D possibly being TRBD1 (5 bases). This CDR3 region has 16 residues. Trimming cost V 0 bases and J 9 bases, with 16 bases left between them. Germline-derived CDR1 and CDR2 are SGHRS and YFSETQ. The CDR3 coding sequence is TGCGCCAGCAGCTTGGCTGGGGGGACGGGGGGTTCACCCCTCCACTTT. Residues: CASSLAGGTGGSPLHF.

This clone was recorded a few times. V gene TRBV4-3 combines with J gene TRBJ2-1; D ambiguous. Between the trimmed V and J ends, which lost 2 bases and 8 bases, there was a span of 10 bases. Germline lookup yields CDR1 LGHNA and CDR2 YSLEER. The CDR3 is 13 amino acids. DNA for the CDR3: TGCGCCAGCAGCCAACAAACGACCGATGAGCAGTTCTTC. It codes for CASSQQTTDEQFF.

The rearrangement joins TRBV6-1 to TRBJ1-4, with 9 bases fitting TRBD1. Germline CDR1 and CDR2: MNHNS and SASEGT. V lost 0 bases and J lost 5; bases outside the gene matches: 1. The CDR3 spans 15 residues. CDR3 DNA sequence: TGTGCCAGCAGTGAAGCGGGGACAGGGAATGAAAAACTGTTTTTT. This sequence encodes CASSEAGTGNEKLFF.

This clone was recorded a few times. This chain joins TRBV6-5 and TRBJ1-1, with a tentative D call TRBD1 (6 bases). The germline CDR1 and CDR2 sequences are MNHEY and SVGAGI. The V gene lost 2 bases and the J gene lost 6 bases, with 16 bases spanning the gap. The CDR3 totals 15 residues. CDR3 loop: CASSYLGRGLAEAFF. DNA of the CDR3: TGTGCCAGCAGTTACCTCGGCAGGGGACTAGCTGAAGCTTTCTTT.

This chain connects TRBV24-1 to TRBJ2-7; 7 bases line up with TRBD1. The CDR3 runs to 17 residues. Germline CDR1 KGHDR, CDR2 SFDVKD. V was clipped by 0 bases and J by 3 bases; unmatched bases: 10. For the CDR3, the DNA is TGTGCCACCAGTGATTTGATTTGTGAACAGGGGAACTACGAGCAGTACGTC. Its protein is CATSDLICEQGNYEQYV.

The chain carries TRBV5-1 and TRBJ1-2; possibly TRBD1 for D (6 bases). Trimming pared 4 bases from V and 4 bases from J, leaving 11 bases between. CDR3 length equals 13 residues. Germline lookup yields CDR1 SGHRS and CDR2 YFSETQ. DNA of the CDR3: TGCGCCAGCAGCGTACAGGGAAGCTATGGCTACACCTTC. Amino acid sequence: CASSVQGSYGYTF.

The chain combines TRBV30 with TRBJ1-3, with D possibly matching TRBD1 (6 bases). This CDR3 has 15 residues. Germline V lookup: CDR1 GTSNPN, CDR2 SVGIG (reference sequence). V lost 3 bases, J lost 1 base, and 13 bases lay in between. CDR3 in DNA: TGTGCCTGGAGGACAGGTGGATTTTCTGGAAACACCATATATTTT. This codes for CAWRTGGFSGNTIYF.

The chain recombines TRBV5-1 with TRBJ1-4; a weak D match, TRBD1 (5 bases). Germline lookup yields CDR1 SGHRS and CDR2 YFSETQ. The CDR3 runs to 16 residues. Trimming shortened V by 1 base and J by 7 bases, and 17 bases separated the two germline ends. The CDR3 DNA follows: TGCGCCAGCAGCTTGCTTCTCGGGACCTCCGGTGAAAAACTGTTTTTT. The encoded protein is CASSLLLGTSGEKLFF.

The J gene is TRBJ1-2, the V gene TRBV19; a weak D match, TRBD1 (6 bases). Germline values: CDR1 LNHDA, CDR2 SQIVND (reference sequence). V was shortened by 8 bases and J by 3 bases, with 13 bases between the two germline ends. The CDR3 contains 13 residues. The CDR3 DNA follows: TGTGCCAGTTGGGGGCGGACCTACTATGGCTACACCTTC. Protein product: CASWGRTYYGYTF.

The chain is built from TRBV11-3 and TRBJ2-1; tentative D call: TRBD1 (6 bases). Germline V CDR1 and CDR2: SGHNT, YENEEA. The V and J ends lost 5 bases and 1 base respectively, with 12 bases between them. This CDR3 region has 15 residues. The CDR3 DNA is TGTGCCAGCAGCCAGGGGAGTGGGTCCTACAATGAGCAGTTCTTC. It specifies CASSQGSGSYNEQFF.

This rearrangement joins TRBV28 to TRBJ2-3; D is possibly TRBD1 (5 bases). Trimming pared 6 bases from V and 6 bases from J, leaving 10 bases between. This CDR3 comprises 12 residues. CDR1 is MDHEN and CDR2 is SYDVKM in the germline V gene. CDR3 in DNA: TGTGCCAGCAGCCCAAAGGGGGATACGCAGTATTTT. It codes for CASSPKGDTQYF.

The rearrangement uses TRBV7-3 and TRBJ2-1; the match to TRBD2 covers 11 bases. Germline V gene sequence: CDR1 SGHTA, CDR2 FQGTGA. CDR3 length equals 16 residues. Trimming took 5 bases from V and 4 from J; bases not matched to a gene: 7. This CDR3 is CASSPQGTSGYNEQFF. In DNA form, the CDR3 reads TGTGCCAGCAGCCCCCAGGGGACTAGCGGATACAATGAGCAGTTCTTC.

This clone was seen a handful of times. The chain employs TRBV5-6 and TRBJ1-2, with TRBD1 matching 7 bases. This CDR3 is built from 14 residues. Germline lookup yields CDR1 SGHDT and CDR2 YYEEEE. The J segment lost 4 bases and the V segment lost 4 bases, leaving 7 bases of the junction unmatched. DNA for the CDR3: TGTGCCAGCAGCCCCTGGGACAGACCCTATGGCTACACCTTC. As protein: CASSPWDRPYGYTF.